This T cell receptor (beta chain) is from a study of T cell responses to AZD1222 COVID-19 vaccine. TCRdb's table, derived via immunoSEQ multiplex PCR, lists solely in-frame clones and lacks some. The sample gives roughly 160,000 clones, over 75% of which show up once; approximately 1.6% is in the top ten. The specimen comprised peripheral blood, sampled on day 0 of AZD1222 vaccination. This sequence was found in an adult in good health.

In nucleotides, the CDR3 is TGTGCCAGCAGCTTAGCGGGCAGGGGGCTCGGAAACACCATATATTTT. This encodes CASSLAGRGLGNTIYF. V is TRBV7-8 and J is TRBJ1-3; 8 nucleotides line up with TRBD1. Per the germline V gene, CDR1 is SGHVS and CDR2 is FQNEAQ. This CDR3 contains 16 residues. V shed 0 bases, J shed 4 bases, and the junction held 5 bases outside the gene matches.